This is a list of T cell receptor beta chains from one sample in a study of blood T cell repertoires in COVID-19. Clones were sequenced by immunoSEQ multiplex PCR, and TCRdb holds only the in-frame ones, with some missing. The profile shows about 120,000 clones, about 85% of them singletons. Source material: peripheral blood. These receptors all come from a man at least 80 years old with acute or convalescent COVID-19. Both conserved end residues are part of each CDR3. A D gene is named only where the DNA matches it firmly. Some rows have no size entry. The others give once, few or many, or a class for an expanded clone.

TRBJ2-1 | TRBD2 | TRBV28 | - | CASSLAGGPKEQFF | TGTGCCAGCAGTTTAGCGGGAGGGCCAAAGGAGCAGTTCTTC
TRBJ2-1 | - | TRBV19 | - | CASSPQGSYNEQFF | TGTGCCAGTAGCCCACAGGGCTCCTACAATGAGCAGTTCTTC
TRBJ2-7 | - | TRBV10-3 | - | CAISDLPYNEQYF | TGTGCCATCAGTGACCTACCCTATAACGAGCAGTACTTC
TRBJ2-2 | - | TRBV18 | - | CASSPGEQVGELFF | TGTGCCAGCTCACCAGGCGAGCAGGTCGGGGAGCTGTTTTTT
TRBJ2-2 | - | TRBV29-1 | once | CSVDRTEDTGELFF | TGCAGCGTTGATAGGACAGAGGACACCGGGGAGCTGTTTTTT
TRBJ1-3 | - | TRBV7-2 | - | CASSLALGRIGGNTIYF | TGTGCCAGCAGCTTAGCTTTGGGGAGAATAGGTGGAAACACCATATATTTT
TRBJ1-5 | - | TRBV28 | - | CASAQGSQPQHF | TGTGCCAGCGCACAGGGTAGTCAGCCCCAGCATTTT
TRBJ2-7 | TRBD2 | TRBV30 | - | CAGRRGGGSNYEQYF | TGTGCCGGGCGGCGGGGGGGCGGGAGTAATTACGAGCAGTACTTC
TRBJ2-1 | - | TRBV24-1 | - | CATSDRGEQFF | TGTGCCACCAGCGACCGGGGTGAGCAGTTCTTC
TRBJ2-5 | TRBD1 | TRBV7-9 | - | CASSLPGTGLSWETQYF | TGTGCCAGCAGCTTACCGGGGACAGGGTTGAGTTGGGAGACCCAGTACTTC
TRBJ2-1 | TRBD1 | TRBV7-3 | few | CASSNRDRGTNEQFF | TGTGCCAGCAGCAACCGGGACAGGGGAACCAATGAGCAGTTCTTC
TRBJ2-1 | - | TRBV5-6 | - | CASSRGPESYNEQFF | TGTGCCAGCAGCCGCGGGCCTGAGTCCTACAATGAGCAGTTCTTC
TRBJ2-7 | TRBD2 | TRBV30 | - | CAWRPSGGGTPYEQYF | TGTGCCTGGAGGCCGTCGGGCGGGGGGACACCCTACGAGCAGTACTTC
TRBJ2-7 | - | TRBV18 | few | CASSPPTGLFWEQYF | TGTGCCAGCTCACCACCGACTGGACTATTCTGGGAGCAGTACTTC
TRBJ2-1 | - | TRBV7-2 | once | CASSFDEQFF | TGTGCCAGCAGCTTCGATGAGCAGTTCTTC
TRBJ2-5 | TRBD1 | TRBV10-2 | - | CASSSTQGVETQYF | TGCGCCAGCAGTTCCACGCAGGGGGTTGAGACCCAGTACTTC
TRBJ1-2 | TRBD1 | TRBV29-1 | - | CSVEGQGASGYTF | TGCAGCGTTGAGGGACAGGGGGCGAGTGGCTACACCTTC
TRBJ2-3 | - | TRBV20-1 | - | CSAGPETQYF | TGCAGTGCTGGTCCAGAAACGCAGTATTTT
TRBJ2-7 | TRBD1 | TRBV5-3 | - | CARSFLCGQGGEQYF | TGTGCCAGAAGCTTCCTATGCGGACAGGGTGGAGAGCAGTACTTC
TRBJ1-2 | - | TRBV7-2 | - | CASSLTPTGVYGYTF | TGTGCCAGCAGCTTAACCCCGACGGGAGTCTATGGCTACACCTTC
TRBJ1-1 | TRBD1 | TRBV12-5 | - | CASGPDRAWGSTEAFF | TGTGCTAGTGGTCCCGACAGGGCCTGGGGTAGCACTGAAGCTTTCTTT
TRBJ1-6 | - | TRBV9 | - | CASSASVQGGSSPLHF | TGTGCCAGCAGCGCGAGCGTCCAGGGTGGAAGCTCACCCCTCCACTTT
TRBJ2-1 | - | TRBV30 | - | CALAASSYNEQFF | TGTGCCCTAGCCGCCAGCTCCTACAATGAGCAGTTCTTC
TRBJ2-1 | TRBD2 | TRBV19 | - | CASSIDDSGSSYNEQFF | TGTGCCAGTAGTATAGACGATAGCGGGAGCTCCTACAATGAGCAGTTCTTC
TRBJ1-6 | TRBD1 | TRBV9 | - | CASSALTGNSPLHF | TGTGCCAGCAGCGCTTTGACAGGGAATTCACCCCTCCACTTT
TRBJ1-2 | TRBD1 | TRBV29-1 | - | CSVVTGRGTVYGYTF | TGCAGCGTTGTGACAGGGCGAGGGACGGTATATGGCTACACCTTC
TRBJ1-2 | - | TRBV3-1/TRBV3-2 | - | CASSQVGQGYGYTF | TGTGCCAGCAGCCAAGTAGGGCAGGGCTATGGCTACACCTTC
TRBJ2-5 | - | TRBV2 | - | CASSRLEGSQETQYF | TGTGCCAGCAGTCGACTCGAGGGTTCCCAAGAGACCCAGTACTTC
TRBJ2-1 | - | TRBV25-1 | once | CASSRYPDSYNEQFF | TGTGCCAGCAGTCGATATCCGGACAGCTACAATGAGCAGTTCTTC
TRBJ1-1 | TRBD1 | TRBV7-2 | - | CASSLQNTGGTEAFF | TGTGCCAGCAGCTTACAGAACACAGGGGGCACTGAAGCTTTCTTT
TRBJ1-2 | - | TRBV23-1 | - | CASSQPGVPADYGYTF | TGCGCCAGCAGTCAACCCGGGGTTCCGGCGGACTATGGCTACACCTTC
TRBJ1-6 | TRBD1 | TRBV4-1 | - | CASSPPGQGVSPLHF | TGCGCCAGCAGCCCTCCGGGACAGGGAGTTTCACCCCTCCACTTT
TRBJ2-2 | TRBD1 | TRBV20-1 | - | CSASEGQGRRTGELFF | TGCAGTGCTAGTGAAGGACAGGGGCGGCGAACCGGGGAGCTGTTTTTT
TRBJ2-2 | - | TRBV4-2 | - | CASSQDKRGGELFF | TGTGCCAGCAGCCAAGATAAGCGTGGCGGGGAGCTGTTTTTT
TRBJ2-1 | TRBD2 | TRBV20-1 | - | CSASGTSGRHNEQFF | TGCAGTGCTAGTGGGACTAGCGGGAGACACAATGAGCAGTTCTTC
TRBJ2-7 | TRBD2 | TRBV29-1 | - | CSVVASGRVHEQYF | TGCAGCGTTGTAGCTAGCGGGAGGGTCCACGAGCAGTACTTC
TRBJ1-1 | - | TRBV5-1 | - | CASSLDGSNTEAFF | TGCGCCAGCAGCTTGGACGGGTCTAACACCGAAGCTTTCTTT
TRBJ2-7 | - | TRBV6-5 | - | CASSYGQGVDEQYF | TGTGCCAGCAGTTACGGCCAGGGCGTCGACGAGCAGTACTTC
TRBJ1-5 | TRBD1 | TRBV18 | - | CASSLGTVSNQPQHF | TGTGCCAGCTCACTTGGGACAGTTAGCAATCAGCCCCAGCATTTT
TRBJ2-7 | TRBD2 | TRBV7-9 | - | CASSPLAGGEQYF | TGTGCCAGCAGCCCGCTAGCGGGGGGCGAGCAGTACTTC
TRBJ2-3 | - | TRBV4-1 | - | CASSPGDDGTDTQYF | TGCGCCAGCAGCCCGGGAGACGACGGCACAGATACGCAGTATTTT
TRBJ2-7 | TRBD2 | TRBV5-1 | - | CATAGTSGSLDEQYF | TGCGCCACCGCTGGGACTAGCGGGAGCTTGGACGAGCAGTACTTC
TRBJ2-1 | TRBD2 | TRBV3-1/TRBV3-2 | - | CASSLGSSGGAGYGEQFF | TGTGCCAGCAGCCTAGGAAGTAGCGGGGGGGCCGGGTATGGTGAGCAGTTCTTC
TRBJ1-1 | - | TRBV18 | - | CASSPLVSTEAFF | TGTGCCAGCTCACCTCTAGTGAGCACTGAAGCTTTCTTT
TRBJ1-3 | - | TRBV3-1/TRBV3-2 | - | CASSSPGAGNTIYF | TGTGCCAGCAGTTCTCCGGGGGCTGGAAACACCATATATTTT
TRBJ1-5 | - | TRBV3-1/TRBV3-2 | - | CASSYSNWAGRPQPQHF | TGTGCCAGCAGCTATAGCAATTGGGCGGGTCGTCCTCAGCCCCAGCATTTT
TRBJ1-5 | - | TRBV19 | - | CASSQTGGNQPQHF | TGTGCCAGTAGCCAGACAGGAGGCAATCAGCCCCAGCATTTT
TRBJ2-5 | TRBD1 | TRBV24-1 | - | CATSETGTGGRETQYF | TGTGCCACCAGTGAAACCGGGACAGGGGGAAGAGAGACCCAGTACTTC
TRBJ2-3 | TRBD2 | TRBV2 | - | CASSEGGTITDTQYF | TGTGCCAGCAGTGAAGGGGGGACTATCACAGATACGCAGTATTTT
TRBJ1-3 | - | TRBV28 | once | CASSLLSSGNTIYF | TGTGCCAGCAGTTTATTGAGCTCTGGAAACACCATATATTTT
TRBJ1-5 | - | TRBV5-1 | - | CASSLGGLNQPQHF | TGCGCCAGCAGCTTGGGGGGGCTTAATCAGCCCCAGCATTTT
TRBJ1-1 | TRBD1 | TRBV28 | - | CASRDRGRKSEAFF | TGTGCCAGCAGGGACAGGGGGCGAAAATCTGAAGCTTTCTTT
TRBJ1-3 | - | TRBV5-4 | - | CASSRGGGGLGNTIYF | TGTGCCAGCAGCCGTGGGGGCGGGGGCCTTGGAAACACCATATATTTT
TRBJ1-3 | - | TRBV30 | - | CAWSLAGLGGNTIYF | TGTGCCTGGAGCTTAGCGGGACTTGGAGGAAACACCATATATTTT